Included here is one T cell receptor beta chain sequence, with context. It differs at one base from a far larger clone, so likely a read error. The sample comes from a study of prognosis after radiotherapy for stage I lung cancer. Germline V gives CDR1 MNHNS, CDR2 SASEGT. This CDR3 is built from 16 residues. The study amplified the TCR beta CDR3 region from genomic DNA. This amplification was carried out by two rounds of multiplex PCR. First-round PCR employed TRBV- and TRBJ-specific primers for each gene. It was universal primers that the second PCR round used. TCRdb re-called the multiplex PCR reads through MiXCR, storing one row per CDR3 protein. The sample holds roughly 14,000 distinct CDR3 sequences; around 30% are singletons and the top ten take around a quarter. The patient cohort was node-negative on CT and PET/CT, with no prior chemotherapy, radiotherapy or other malignancies. At each of two time points, around 6 milliliters of venous blood were taken.

Here the sequenced sample was PBMCs, taken before or after stereotactic body radiation therapy (not recorded which). The source is a donor over 45 with non-small cell lung cancer. V usage is TRBV6-1 and J usage is TRBJ2-1; TRBD2 might be the D (6 bases). CDR3 region: CASSYMSAGGVNQQFF. CDR3 coding DNA: TGTGCCAGCAGTTATATGTCGGCAGGAGGGGTCAATCAGCAGTTCTTC.